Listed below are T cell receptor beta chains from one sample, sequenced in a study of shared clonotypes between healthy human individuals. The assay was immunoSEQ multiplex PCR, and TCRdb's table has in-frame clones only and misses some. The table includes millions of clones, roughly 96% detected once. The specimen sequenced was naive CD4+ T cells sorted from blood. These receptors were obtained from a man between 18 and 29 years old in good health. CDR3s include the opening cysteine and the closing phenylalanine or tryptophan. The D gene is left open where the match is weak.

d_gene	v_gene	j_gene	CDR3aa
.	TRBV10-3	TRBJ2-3	CAISDGGTDTQYF
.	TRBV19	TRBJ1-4	CASSILSEKLFF
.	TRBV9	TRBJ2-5	CASSPRDGYQETQYF
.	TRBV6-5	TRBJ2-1	CAISESTSYKQFF
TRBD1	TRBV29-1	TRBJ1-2	CSVEGDRGRGYTF
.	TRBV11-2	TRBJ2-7	CASSLERPYEQYF
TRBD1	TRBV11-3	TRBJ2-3	CASSSEGTGTDTQYF
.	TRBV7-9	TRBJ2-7	CASSGQGGTAYEQYF
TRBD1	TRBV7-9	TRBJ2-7	CASDRGSSYEQYF
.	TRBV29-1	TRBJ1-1	CSVENAARNTEAFF
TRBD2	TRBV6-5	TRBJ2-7	CASGLIAGGPYEQYF
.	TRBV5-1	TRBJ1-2	CASSAGATNYGYTF
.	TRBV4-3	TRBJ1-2	CASSQWGRSYGYTF
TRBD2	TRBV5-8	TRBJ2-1	CASSLGSGRTHGEQFF
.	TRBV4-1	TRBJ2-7	CASSHPGLTSYEQYF
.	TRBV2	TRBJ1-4	CASTGEGGKLFF
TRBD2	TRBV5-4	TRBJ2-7	CASSLDTGGWHEQYF
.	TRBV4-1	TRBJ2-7	CASSQLLGEQYF
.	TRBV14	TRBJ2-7	CASSQGTAQYF
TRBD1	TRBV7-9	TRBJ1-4	CASSLGGQGFRGEKLFF
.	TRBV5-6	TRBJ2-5	CASSLGQMGETQYF
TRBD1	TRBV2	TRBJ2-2	CASSQTGGWAGELFF
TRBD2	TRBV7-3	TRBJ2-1	CASSPTAGLATASEQFF
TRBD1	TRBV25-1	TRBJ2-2	CASSERDRGNTGELFF
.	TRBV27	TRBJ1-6	CASSLSVGSSPLHF
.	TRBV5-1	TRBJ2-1	CASSLVAYSYNEQFF
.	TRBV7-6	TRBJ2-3	CASSLVLGEMQYF
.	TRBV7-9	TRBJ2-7	CASSLVGSHYEQYF
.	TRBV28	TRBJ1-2	CASSSQAYGYTF
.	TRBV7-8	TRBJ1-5	CASSLETSGKQPQHF
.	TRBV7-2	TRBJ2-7	CASSFGPKGSEQYF
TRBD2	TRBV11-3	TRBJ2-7	CASSVGLAGSEQYF
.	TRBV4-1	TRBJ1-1	CASSSPGRNTEAFF
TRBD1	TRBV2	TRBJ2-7	CASSGNRGLYEQYF
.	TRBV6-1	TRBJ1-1	CASFLNTEAFF
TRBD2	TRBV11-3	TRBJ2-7	CASSLGAGAYEQYF
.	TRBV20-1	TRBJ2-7	CSARGSYEQYF
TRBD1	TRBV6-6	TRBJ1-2	CASSPRDSYGYTF
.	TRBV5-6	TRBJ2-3	CASSPAWLLSITDTQYF
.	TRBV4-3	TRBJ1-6	CASSQGQTAYNSPLHF
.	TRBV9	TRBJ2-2	CASSVFEAGELFF
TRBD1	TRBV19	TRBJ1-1	CASSMAQGRRWNTEAFF
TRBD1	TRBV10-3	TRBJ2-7	CAASGQGASGRYEQYF
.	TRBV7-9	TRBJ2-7	CASSSDRQDEGYEQYF
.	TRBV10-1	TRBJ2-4	CASSESNSLAKNIQYF
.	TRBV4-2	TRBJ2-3	CASSVGASTDTQYF
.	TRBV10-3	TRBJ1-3	CAIAPGQLGNTIYF
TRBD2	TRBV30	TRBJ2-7	CAWSAIDAGTSYYEQYF
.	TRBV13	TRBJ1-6	CASSSTASSYNSPLHF
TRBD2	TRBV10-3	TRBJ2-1	CAEPGLAGALIVEQFF
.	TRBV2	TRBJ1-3	CASSEAISSGNTIYF
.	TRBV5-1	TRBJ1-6	CASSLEGFYNSPLHF
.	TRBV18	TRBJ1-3	CASSLGTEGNTIYF
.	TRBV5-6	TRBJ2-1	CASSLLRTATNYNEQFF